These T cell receptor beta chains were read from a single sample in a study of blood T cells in healthy people across ages. MiXCR was run by TCRdb on the 5' RACE reads, yielding one entry per CDR3 protein. This table has roughly 1.5 million distinct CDR3 sequences, under 55% appearing once. Sequenced: blood. The origin of the receptors is a young woman in good health. Both conserved end residues are part of each CDR3. The order of the fields is D gene, clone size, J gene, V gene, CDR3 protein, CDR3 DNA. D genes are given only for firm matches. For some rows the clone size is stated as once, few or many, or as a class when expanded; others skip it.

TRBD2,few,TRBJ2-7,TRBV10-3,CATGWKPTSGVSYEQYF,TGTGCCACCGGATGGAAACCTACTAGCGGGGTCTCCTACGAGCAGTACTTC
TRBD1,.,TRBJ1-2,TRBV7-7,CASSYSSRDRKYYGYTF,TGTGCTAGCAGCTACTCGAGTAGGGACAGAAAGTACTATGGCTACACCTTC
.,many,TRBJ2-7,TRBV12-3/TRBV12-4,CASSRTADEQYF,TGTGCCAGCAGCAGGACTGCAGACGAGCAGTACTTC
.,.,TRBJ2-1,TRBV24-1,CATSDLKTTTYNEQFF,TGTGCCACCAGTGATTTAAAGACTACGACTTACAATGAGCAGTTCTTC
.,few,TRBJ2-3,TRBV7-2,CASSLQGWADTQYF,TGTGCCAGCAGCTTACAGGGGTGGGCAGATACGCAGTATTTT
TRBD2,few,TRBJ2-3,TRBV25-1,CASSGSSGGSTDTQYF,TGTGCCAGCAGTGGCTCTAGCGGGGGGTCGACAGATACGCAGTATTTT
TRBD2,.,TRBJ2-3,TRBV6-2/TRBV6-3,CASSIAGGSVDTQYF,TGTGCCAGCAGTATAGCGGGAGGGAGCGTAGATACGCAGTATTTT
TRBD1,.,TRBJ2-7,TRBV18,CASSPLPRTGLSSYEQYF,TGTGCCAGCTCACCACTCCCCCGGACAGGCTTGAGCTCCTACGAGCAGTACTTC
.,.,TRBJ1-2,TRBV20-1,CSARVYEGTNGYTF,TGCAGTGCTAGAGTGTATGAGGGGACAAATGGCTACACCTTC
.,few,TRBJ1-1,TRBV12-5,CASGLPRVAVTEAFF,TGTGCTAGTGGTTTGCCCAGGGTAGCGGTCACTGAAGCTTTCTTT
.,.,TRBJ2-5,TRBV7-2,CASSLSVQETQYF,TGTGCCAGCAGCTTATCGGTCCAAGAGACCCAGTACTTC
.,few,TRBJ2-5,TRBV4-1,CASSQGWTPHQETQYF,TGCGCCAGCAGCCAAGGGTGGACACCGCACCAAGAGACCCAGTACTTC
.,.,TRBJ2-6,TRBV3-1,CASSQGLGGASGANVLTF,TGTGCCAGCAGCCAAGGTCTAGGCGGCGCATCTGGGGCCAACGTCCTGACTTTC
.,.,TRBJ2-3,TRBV30,CAWGSADTQYF,TGTGCCTGGGGGAGCGCAGATACGCAGTATTTT
.,few,TRBJ1-2,TRBV5-1,CASSIDGPNYGYTF,TGCGCCAGCAGTATCGACGGACCTAACTATGGCTACACCTTC
.,few,TRBJ1-6,TRBV18,CASSLDRLNSPLHF,TGTGCCAGCTCACTGGACAGATTGAATTCACCCCTCCACTTT
.,.,TRBJ2-7,TRBV2,CASRDLMAYEQYF,TGTGCCAGCAGGGATCTAATGGCCTACGAGCAGTACTTC
TRBD1,.,TRBJ1-1,TRBV29-1,CSVITGERNTEAFF,TGCAGCGTAATTACAGGGGAGAGGAACACTGAAGCTTTCTTT
.,.,TRBJ1-5,TRBV4-3,CASSQEGHPNQPQHF,TGCGCCAGCAGCCAAGAGGGACACCCTAATCAGCCCCAGCATTTT
.,.,TRBJ1-6,TRBV5-1,CASSLGWFGDSPLHF,TGCGCCAGCAGCTTGGGATGGTTTGGGGATTCACCCCTCCACTTT
.,.,TRBJ2-7,TRBV28,CASSLRGTAAYEQYF,TGTGCCAGCAGCCTGAGAGGGACGGCAGCCTACGAGCAGTACTTC
.,few,TRBJ2-3,TRBV12-3/TRBV12-4,CASSLDPSVDTQYF,TGTGCCAGCAGTTTAGATCCGTCGGTGGATACGCAGTATTTT
.,many,TRBJ2-1,TRBV6-6,CASSYSGSNNEQFF,TGTGCCAGCAGTTATTCAGGGTCGAACAATGAGCAGTTCTTC
.,few,TRBJ2-3,TRBV10-3,CAITPGTLSNTDTQYF,TGTGCCATCACGCCCGGGACTCTTAGTAACACAGATACGCAGTATTTT
.,few,TRBJ1-2,TRBV27,CASSPVGIQTYGYTF,TGTGCCAGCAGTCCAGTGGGGATACAAACGTATGGCTACACCTTC
.,.,TRBJ2-7,TRBV12-3/TRBV12-4,CASSPLWPSYEQYF,TGTGCCAGCAGTCCCCTGTGGCCATCTTACGAGCAGTACTTC
.,few,TRBJ1-1,TRBV7-2,CASSLVWRNTEAFF,TGTGCCAGCAGCTTAGTATGGAGAAACACTGAAGCTTTCTTT
.,.,TRBJ1-5,TRBV4-3,CASSQGLYQPQHF,TGCGCCAGCAGCCAAGGACTGTATCAGCCCCAGCATTTT
.,few,TRBJ2-7,TRBV27,CASKSSAGYEQYF,TGTGCCAGCAAAAGTTCGGCCGGCTACGAGCAGTACTTC
TRBD1,few,TRBJ2-1,TRBV29-1,CSVEQTGANEQFF,TGCAGCGTTGAGCAGACAGGGGCAAATGAGCAGTTCTTC
TRBD2,.,TRBJ2-1,TRBV6-2/TRBV6-3,CASSYVGGGANNEQFF,TGTGCCAGCAGTTACGTTGGCGGGGGGGCCAACAATGAGCAGTTCTTC
TRBD1,many,TRBJ2-1,TRBV3-1,CASTTGGRNEQFF,TGTGCCAGTACAACAGGGGGTCGCAATGAGCAGTTCTTC
TRBD1,.,TRBJ2-1,TRBV20-1,CSARRTGYNEQFF,TGCAGTGCTCGCAGGACAGGGTACAATGAGCAGTTCTTC
TRBD1,.,TRBJ2-7,TRBV6-5,CASSSSRTGVSYEQYF,TGTGCCAGCAGTTCCTCCAGGACAGGGGTCTCCTACGAGCAGTACTTC
.,.,TRBJ1-6,TRBV24-1,CATSDLKKEHSPLHF,TGTGCCACCAGTGATTTGAAAAAGGAGCATTCACCCCTCCACTTT
TRBD1,.,TRBJ1-6,TRBV7-2,CASSASPTGFSNSPLHF,TGTGCCAGCAGCGCAAGTCCGACAGGGTTCAGTAACTCACCCCTCCACTTT
.,.,TRBJ2-1,TRBV27,CASPDSRDHNEQFF,TGTGCCAGCCCGGACAGCCGGGATCACAATGAGCAGTTCTTC
.,.,TRBJ2-7,TRBV9,CASSVMEGASEQYF,TGTGCCAGCAGCGTAATGGAGGGGGCCAGCGAGCAGTACTTC
.,.,TRBJ2-7,TRBV12-3/TRBV12-4,CASSTTTYSYNEQYF,TGTGCCAGCAGCACTACTACCTACTCCTACAATGAGCAGTACTTC
TRBD2,.,TRBJ2-1,TRBV28,CASKTGGGSYNEQFF,TGTGCCAGTAAGACCGGGGGGGGGTCCTACAATGAGCAGTTCTTC
.,once,TRBJ2-7,TRBV4-3,CASSQEDLAGNNEQYF,TGCGCCAGCAGCCAGGAAGATTTAGCAGGGAACAACGAGCAGTACTTC
TRBD1,.,TRBJ2-2,TRBV24-1,CATRDRGPNTGELFF,TGTGCCACCAGGGACAGGGGGCCAAACACCGGGGAGCTGTTTTTT
.,.,TRBJ1-2,TRBV6-2/TRBV6-3,CASSYSRRSGLSSYTF,TGTGCCAGCAGTTACAGCCGGAGGTCCGGGTTGTCTTCCTACACCTTC
.,.,TRBJ2-1,TRBV18,CASSPRGAKNEQFF,TGTGCCAGCTCACCTCGGGGGGCAAAGAATGAGCAGTTCTTC
TRBD2,once,TRBJ2-5,TRBV6-2/TRBV6-3,CASSPRTSGSKDEQYF,TGTGCCAGCAGTCCACGGACTAGCGGGAGTAAGGATGAGCAGTACTTC
.,.,TRBJ2-3,TRBV20-1,CSAPRGGLTTDTQYF,TGCAGTGCTCCCAGGGGGGGCCTTACTACAGATACGCAGTATTTT
.,few,TRBJ1-1,TRBV5-1,CASSLGGSPAEAFF,TGCGCCAGCAGCTTGGGGGGCTCGCCGGCTGAAGCTTTCTTT
.,few,TRBJ2-3,TRBV21-1,CASSKVGDAASGSLYRTDTQYF,TGTGCCAGCAGCAAAGTAGGGGACGCGGCTAGCGGGAGTCTTTATCGGACAGATACGCAGTATTTT
.,.,TRBJ1-2,TRBV7-9,CASSLMTANHGYTF,TGTGCCAGCAGCTTGATGACGGCTAACCATGGCTACACCTTC
TRBD2,many,TRBJ2-3,TRBV4-1,CASSQDGRGVTDTQYF,TGCGCCAGCAGCCAAGATGGGCGGGGGGTCACAGATACGCAGTATTTT
.,.,TRBJ1-2,TRBV5-1,CASSFEVGLIPNYGYTF,TGCGCCAGCAGCTTCGAAGTAGGTCTAATACCTAACTATGGCTACACCTTC
.,.,TRBJ1-2,TRBV6-2/TRBV6-3,CASRRRQAGDGYTF,TGTGCCAGCAGGAGGAGACAGGCCGGCGATGGCTACACCTTC
TRBD1,.,TRBJ2-1,TRBV6-5,CASSPDRGLVEQFF,TGTGCCAGCAGTCCGGACAGGGGGCTGGTTGAGCAGTTCTTC
.,.,TRBJ1-2,TRBV4-2,CASSLTRRPYGYTF,TGTGCCAGCAGCCTAACGAGGAGGCCATATGGCTACACCTTC
TRBD2,.,TRBJ2-5,TRBV3-1,CASSQDWASGRNEQYF,TGTGCCAGCAGCCAAGATTGGGCTAGCGGTCGAAATGAGCAGTACTTC
.,few,TRBJ1-1,TRBV20-1,CSAKLQGWTEAFF,TGCAGTGCAAAGTTACAGGGATGGACTGAAGCTTTCTTT
.,few,TRBJ2-7,TRBV27,CASSFPDRAYEQYF,TGTGCCAGCAGTTTCCCCGACAGAGCCTACGAGCAGTACTTC
TRBD1,few,TRBJ2-6,TRBV4-3,CASSPLSPQGATGANVLTF,TGCGCCAGCAGCCCCCTATCTCCGCAGGGGGCTACTGGGGCCAACGTCCTGACTTTC
TRBD2,.,TRBJ2-3,TRBV2,CASSVWRGALTDTQYF,TGTGCCAGCAGTGTGTGGCGGGGGGCCCTCACAGATACGCAGTATTTT
TRBD1,.,TRBJ1-2,TRBV20-1,CSARGQGGYGYTF,TGCAGTGCTAGAGGACAGGGGGGCTATGGCTACACCTTC